The 29 T cell receptor beta chains below were found in one sample sequenced in a study of blood T cell repertoires in COVID-19. Clones were read by immunoSEQ multiplex PCR, and TCRdb kept only the in-frame ones, dropping some. Of 200,000 or so clones in the sample, over 70% were seen once. The sample comprised peripheral blood. The receptors were sampled from a woman between 65 and 79 years old with acute or convalescent COVID-19.

This rearrangement joins TRBV28 to TRBJ2-7, with 8 bases lining up with TRBD1. Losses at the gene ends were 8 bases for V and 5 bases for J; bases not matched to a gene: 11. The V gene's germline CDR1 is MDHEN and CDR2 SYDVKM. The CDR3 is 14 amino acids. CDR3: CASLTRAGGHEQYF. As DNA, the CDR3 is TGTGCCAGCCTAACGAGGGCAGGGGGCCACGAGCAGTACTTC.

This chain connects TRBV27 to TRBJ2-7, with D possibly matching TRBD2 (7 bases). Germline loops: CDR1 MNHEY, CDR2 SMNVEV (reference sequence). This CDR3 spans 14 amino acids. V was pared by 1 base and J by 2 bases, with 9 bases between. The CDR3 here is CASSLWEGAYEQYF. The CDR3 DNA sequence: TGTGCCAGCAGTTTATGGGAGGGGGCCTACGAGCAGTACTTC.

J is TRBJ2-5 and V is TRBV5-6, with D perhaps matching TRBD1 (5 bases). This CDR3 has 13 amino acids. V was shortened by 4 bases and J by 5 bases, with 12 bases between the two germline ends. Germline assignment: CDR1 SGHDT and CDR2 YYEEEE. CDR3 coding DNA: TGTGCCAGCAGCCCTGGGGCAAGGGAGACCCAGTACTTC. The encoded protein is CASSPGARETQYF.

This rearrangement joins TRBV2 to TRBJ2-1; D perhaps matches TRBD2 (5 bases). Germline V lookup: CDR1 SNHLY, CDR2 FYNNEI. The CDR3 covers 13 residues. Trimming shortened V by 6 bases and J by 4 bases, and 10 bases separated the two germline ends. The CDR3 nucleotides read TGTGCCAGCAGGGAGGACCAGTACAATGAGCAGTTCTTC. Its translation is CASREDQYNEQFF.

The rearrangement joins TRBV2 to TRBJ2-7, with 9 bases that match TRBD1. J lost 3 bases, V lost 8 bases, and 11 bases had no gene match. CDR1 is SNHLY and CDR2 is FYNNEI in the germline V gene. This CDR3 region has 15 residues. In DNA form, the CDR3 reads TGTGCCAGCGGCCTGACGGGACAGGGCTACTACGAGCAGTACTTC. Translated, it gives CASGLTGQGYYEQYF. The whole variable domain, remainder taken from reference TRBV2 and TRBJ2-7, is EPEVTQTPSHQVTQMGQEVILRCVPISNHLYFYWYRQILGQKVEFLVSFYNNEISEKSEIFDDQFSVERPDGSNFTLKIRSTKLEDSAMYFCASGLTGQGYYEQYFGPGTRLTVT.

CDR3 in amino acids: CASSPMVRGADQPQHF. The CDR3 DNA reads as TGTGCCAGCAGTCCAATGGTCAGGGGGGCTGATCAGCCCCAGCATTTT. The chain joins TRBV6-6 to TRBJ1-5; 7 nucleotides agree with TRBD1. The junction had 12 bases not matched to a gene; V was cut back by 5 bases and J by 5 bases. Germline CDR1 reads MNHNY; CDR2 reads SVGAGI (reference sequence). The CDR3 is 16 residues long.

The chain is built from TRBV14 and TRBJ2-1; 7 bases fit TRBD2. CDR1 and CDR2 (germline): SGHDN, FVKESK. The CDR3 is 15 amino acids. V lost 1 base and J lost 9; bases outside the gene matches: 9. The CDR3 here is CASSQVATGGGEQFF. CDR3 nucleotide sequence: TGTGCCAGCAGCCAAGTTGCGACGGGAGGTGGTGAGCAGTTCTTC. The full variable domain, in which reference TRBV14 and TRBJ2-1 provide the parts outside the CDR3, is EAGVTQFPSHSVIEKGQTVTLRCDPISGHDNLYWYRRVMGKEIKFLLHFVKESKQDESGMPNNRFLAERTGGTYSTLKVQPAELEDSGVYFCASSQVATGGGEQFFGPGTRLTVL.

The V call is TRBV9, the J call TRBJ1-1; D is unresolved. There are 14 residues in the CDR3. V was cut by 0 bases and J by 6 bases, with 12 bases left in between. Germline CDR1 reads SGDLS; CDR2 reads YYNGEE. CDR3 loop: CASSVVPSGAEAFF. The CDR3, as DNA: TGTGCCAGCAGCGTAGTCCCCTCGGGAGCTGAAGCTTTCTTT. Full variable domain (missing parts from reference TRBV9 and TRBJ1-1): DSGVTQTPKHLITATGQRVTLRCSPRSGDLSVYWYQQSLDQGLQFLIQYYNGEERAKGNILERFSAQQFPDLHSELNLSSLELGDSALYFCASSVVPSGAEAFFGQGTRLTVV.

The V and J genes are TRBV3-1 (or the pseudogene TRBV3-2) and TRBJ1-2; D unresolved. Germline CDR1 LGHDT, CDR2 YNNKEL (reference sequence). The germline V and J ends were trimmed by 4 bases and 0 bases, with 12 bases remaining between them. The CDR3 is 15 amino acids. CDR3 in DNA: TGTGCCAGCAGCCCAAGAGGGTCTTCTAACTATGGCTACACCTTC. Protein product: CASSPRGSSNYGYTF.

This chain joins TRBV7-9 and TRBJ2-7; D gene uncertain. V lost 4 bases and J lost 1, with 14 bases in between. CDR1 SEHNR and CDR2 FQNEAQ come from the germline V gene (reference sequence). This CDR3 contains 15 residues. The CDR3 DNA is TGTGCCAGCAGCTCCCCAGGCGAGCCTTCCTACGAGCAGTACTTC. This gives the protein CASSSPGEPSYEQYF.

The V and J genes are TRBV24-1 and TRBJ2-2, with D possibly being TRBD1 (6 bases). Trimming pared 11 bases from V and 4 bases from J, leaving 13 bases between. Germline assignment: CDR1 KGHDR and CDR2 SFDVKD. This CDR3 region has 13 residues. CDR3 in amino acids: CAIGTGITGELFF. In nucleotides, the CDR3 is TGTGCCATCGGCACAGGGATCACCGGGGAGCTGTTTTTT.

J is TRBJ1-2 and V is TRBV6-5; D is unclear. The V end was cut by 7 bases, the J end by 8 bases, with 20 bases between. Per the germline V gene, CDR1 is MNHEY and CDR2 is SVGAGI. The CDR3 extends over 14 amino acids. The CDR3 sequence: CASISFQTFGGYTF. The DNA of the CDR3 is TGTGCCAGCATTTCCTTCCAAACCTTCGGGGGCTACACCTTC.

This clone occurred a few times. The DNA of the CDR3 is TGCGCCAGCAGCGTGGGACTAGCGGGAGGGGGCGAGCAGTACTTC. Its protein product is CASSVGLAGGGEQYF. The chain links TRBV5-1 to TRBJ2-7, with 16 bases lining up with TRBD2. Trimming at V came to 4 bases and at J to 6 bases, leaving 4 bases not matched to a gene. Germline CDR1 and CDR2: SGHRS and YFSETQ. The CDR3 length is 15 residues.

CDR3 sequence: CASSEGIGETQYF. The CDR3 DNA is TGTGCCAGCAGTGAAGGGATCGGGGAGACCCAGTACTTC. The J gene is TRBJ2-5, the V gene TRBV2; D is undetermined. The CDR3 loop spans 13 amino acids. Trimming shortened V by 1 base and J by 5 bases, and 8 bases separated the two germline ends. The V gene's germline CDR1 is SNHLY and CDR2 FYNNEI.

This chain connects TRBV5-5 to TRBJ1-1; D is perhaps TRBD1 (5 bases). Deletions cut 4 bases from V and 6 bases from J, with 13 bases between. There are 13 residues in the CDR3. CDR1 SGHKS and CDR2 YYEKEE come from the germline V gene (reference sequence). The CDR3 sequence is CASSPAGRSEAFF. CDR3 bases: TGTGCCAGCAGCCCAGCAGGGAGGTCTGAAGCTTTCTTT.

This clone was detected only a few times. V and J are TRBV5-6 and TRBJ1-2; 9 nucleotides agree with TRBD1. Germline values: CDR1 SGHDT, CDR2 YYEEEE. Trimming took 4 bases from V and 6 from J; bases not matched to a gene: 16. The CDR3 contains 17 residues. The CDR3 region has the DNA TGTGCCAGCAGCGACCGGGACAGGGCTCCTTTATACGATGGCTACACCTTC. Translation gives CASSDRDRAPLYDGYTF.

The rearrangement joins TRBV6-8 to TRBJ1-5; 7 bases agree with TRBD1. Trimming at V came to 2 bases and at J to 1 base, leaving 2 bases not matched to a gene. The CDR3 is 15 residues long. CDR1 and CDR2 from the germline V gene are MNHGY and SAAAGT. The CDR3 coding sequence is TGTGCCAGCAGTTACCCGACAGGGAGCAATCAGCCCCAGCATTTT. This translates into CASSYPTGSNQPQHF.

The chain is built from TRBV5-1 and TRBJ2-5; TRBD2 aligns across 7 bases. There are 14 residues in the CDR3. Trimming removed 7 bases from V and 5 bases from J; junction bases left unmatched: 11. Looked up from germline, CDR1 is SGHRS and CDR2 is YFSETQ. CDR3 DNA: TGCGCCAGCCAAGAGGGTGGACTAGTGGAGACCCAGTACTTC. The encoded protein is CASQEGGLVETQYF. The full variable domain, rest sourced from reference TRBV5-1 and TRBJ2-5, is KAGVTQTPRYLIKTRGQQVTLSCSPISGHRSVSWYQQTPGQGLQFLFEYFSETQRNKGNFPGRFSGRQFSNSRSEMNVSTLELGDSALYLCASQEGGLVETQYFGPGTRLLVL.

The rearrangement uses TRBV5-4 and TRBJ2-7; 7 bases match TRBD1. With 3 bases clipped from V and 3 bases from J, the junction kept 6 bases outside the gene matches. Germline-derived CDR1 and CDR2 are SGHNT and YYREEE (reference sequence). The CDR3 contains 14 residues. This chain's CDR3 is CASSSRQGHYEQYF. Written as DNA, the CDR3 is TGTGCCAGCAGCTCAAGACAGGGCCACTACGAGCAGTACTTC.

CDR3 amino acids: CASSPRGGVDTEAFF. CDR3 DNA: TGTGCCAGCAGCCCCAGAGGGGGGGTGGACACTGAAGCTTTCTTT. The chain employs TRBV5-4 and TRBJ1-1; possible D gene TRBD1, 6 bases. V was cut by 4 bases and J by 3 bases, with 16 bases left in between. CDR1 and CDR2 (germline): SGHNT, YYREEE (reference sequence). This CDR3 is built from 15 residues.

The chain uses TRBV29-1 and TRBJ2-5; the match to TRBD1 covers 8 bases. The V and J ends lost 7 bases and 2 bases, in that order; junction bases with no gene match: 6. The CDR3 is 13 amino acids. Per the germline V gene, CDR1 is SQVTM and CDR2 is ANQGSEA. This CDR3 reads CSGEGTGQETQYF. Here the CDR3 DNA reads TGCAGCGGCGAGGGGACAGGACAAGAGACCCAGTACTTC.

V usage is TRBV7-6 and J usage is TRBJ2-1; D gene uncertain. The CDR3 sequence is 14 residues long. The V gene's germline CDR1 is SGHVS and CDR2 FNYEAQ. The V end lost 1 base, the J end lost 6 bases, and 10 bases lay between the germline ends. CDR3 coding DNA: TGTGCCAGCAGCTTAGGTTCGGCTAGCAATGAGCAGTTCTTC. Its protein is CASSLGSASNEQFF.

The chain is built from TRBV29-1 and TRBJ2-3; no definite D call. The length of the CDR3 is 12 residues. Germline V gene data show CDR1 as SQVTM and CDR2 as ANQGSEA. V was cut by 7 bases and J by 2 bases, with 10 bases left in between. CDR3 loop: CSAVQDTDTQYF. CDR3 DNA: TGCAGCGCCGTGCAGGACACAGATACGCAGTATTTT.

This clone appeared a few times. This sequence joins TRBV19 and TRBJ2-1; TRBD2 aligns across 12 bases. CDR1 is LNHDA and CDR2 is SQIVND in the germline V gene (reference sequence). Germline trimming cut 1 base from V and 9 bases from J; bases unmatched to any gene: 7. The CDR3 spans 16 residues. Written as DNA, the CDR3 is TGTGCCAGTAGTATAGGGGCTAGCGGGAGGGCCCTTGAGCAGTTCTTC. Its protein product is CASSIGASGRALEQFF.

The gene calls are TRBV6-5 and TRBJ2-1; 8 nucleotides line up with TRBD1. Germline loops: CDR1 MNHEY, CDR2 SVGAGI. V gave up 4 bases and J gave up 8 bases; unmatched junction bases: 4. This CDR3 has 13 amino acids. The chain's CDR3 is CASSSSGGDEQFF. The CDR3 DNA reads TGTGCCAGCAGTTCCTCAGGGGGCGATGAGCAGTTCTTC.

The chain carries TRBV10-3 and TRBJ1-1; the D is unclear. Germline CDR1 ENHRY, CDR2 SYGVKD. The CDR3 length is 15 residues. Trimming took off 0 bases at V and 1 base at J, with 9 bases between the two ends. DNA of the CDR3: TGTGCCATCAGTGAGTCGTTCGTCCCGAACACTGAAGCTTTCTTT. Its protein is CAISESFVPNTEAFF.

The rearrangement joins TRBV7-9 to TRBJ2-1, with D unresolved. Germline CDR1 SEHNR, CDR2 FQNEAQ (reference sequence). The length of the CDR3 is 14 residues. The V end lost 4 bases, the J end lost 4 bases, and 11 bases lay between the germline ends. CDR3 sequence: CASSSTGLYNEQFF. Here the CDR3 DNA reads TGTGCCAGCAGCTCCACGGGTCTGTACAATGAGCAGTTCTTC.

The chain recombines TRBV28 with TRBJ1-4, with D possibly being TRBD1 (6 bases). V gave up 1 base and J gave up 6 bases, with 15 bases separating them. The CDR3 runs to 16 residues. Germline V gives CDR1 MDHEN, CDR2 SYDVKM. DNA of the CDR3: TGTGCCAGCAGTTTATCCGGGGCAGGGGTGGATGAAAAACTGTTTTTT. Translating gives CASSLSGAGVDEKLFF.

The chain couples TRBV7-6 to TRBJ1-1; D ambiguous. V lost 5 bases and J lost 1, with 14 bases in between. The germline V gene has CDR1 SGHVS and CDR2 FNYEAQ. The length of the CDR3 is 15 residues. The CDR3 region is CASSPSGEWNTEAFF. DNA for the CDR3: TGTGCCAGCAGCCCGTCCGGGGAGTGGAACACTGAAGCTTTCTTT.